Given below is one TCR beta chain in context. Its antigen remains unidentified. The record originates from a study of response to subunit inactivated influenza vaccine. The study, taken as a whole, reports: Each seasonal flu vaccination may recruit only limited new T cells, authors suggested.

Germline V lookup: CDR1 MNHEY, CDR2 SVGAGI. V lost 2 bases and J 1 base, leaving 13 bases between the germline ends. This CDR3 contains 16 residues. TCRdb re-analysed the RT-PCR reads in MiXCR, keeping a single row per CDR3 protein. Of some 600,000 distinct CDR3 sequences in the sample, 11% to 15% were seen once. The sequence came from a man aged 50-59 years who received an inactivated influenza vaccine. Source: PBMCs from blood, taken 14 days before vaccination. The chain has TRBV6-5 and TRBJ2-3; possibly TRBD2 for D (5 bases). CDR3 in DNA: TGTGCCAGCAGTTACCTGGGAGATGAAGGCACAGATACGCAGTATTTT. Amino acid sequence: CASSYLGDEGTDTQYF.